A selection of T cell receptor beta chains follows, all from one sample in a study of OX40 agonist ivuxolimab in advanced cancers. Clones were read by immunoSEQ multiplex PCR, and TCRdb kept only the in-frame ones, dropping some. The profile shows approximately 50,000 clones, more than 70% of them singletons. Source: CD4+ or CD8+ T cells sorted from blood, taken in a trial of the OX40 agonist ivuxolimab. Receptor source: an adult with an advanced solid tumor such as melanoma, head and neck, liver or kidney cancer. Each CDR3 is given with its conserved first and last residue. A D gene is named only where the DNA matches it firmly. The size entry is marked missing in some rows and otherwise reads once, few, many or a size class.

j_call	clone_size	d_call	v_call	cdr3_aa	cdr3_nt
TRBJ2-1	.	TRBD2	TRBV9	CASSVGTSGRFYEQFF	TGTGCCAGCAGCGTAGGGACTAGCGGGAGGTTTTATGAGCAGTTCTTC
TRBJ1-4	.	.	TRBV19	CASSISPGRAKLFF	TGTGCCAGTAGTATATCGCCAGGGAGGGCGAAACTGTTTTTT
TRBJ2-3	.	.	TRBV28	CASRRTTDTQYF	TGTGCCAGCAGACGAACTACAGATACGCAGTATTTT
TRBJ2-6	.	.	TRBV5-1	CASSATATGANVLTF	TGCGCCAGCAGCGCGACAGCAACTGGGGCCAACGTCCTGACTTTC
TRBJ2-5	few	TRBD2	TRBV4-1	CASSQGVLAGRETQYF	TGCGCCAGCAGCCAAGGAGTTCTAGCGGGACGAGAGACCCAGTACTTC
TRBJ1-2	few	.	TRBV19	CASTPLASRYGYTF	TGTGCCAGTACCCCCCTCGCTAGTCGCTATGGCTACACCTTC
TRBJ2-7	.	.	TRBV23-1	CASSQSSDSSYEQYF	TGCGCCAGCAGTCAATCCTCGGACAGCTCCTACGAGCAGTACTTC
TRBJ1-1	.	TRBD1	TRBV28	CASKKTGTEAFF	TGTGCCAGCAAGAAGACAGGGACTGAAGCTTTCTTT
TRBJ2-1	.	TRBD1	TRBV29-1	CSAETGQGDSYNEQFF	TGCAGCGCCGAGACCGGACAGGGCGACTCCTACAATGAGCAGTTCTTC
TRBJ1-5	.	.	TRBV18	CASSPNADRNQPQHF	TGTGCCAGCTCACCAAATGCCGACAGGAATCAGCCCCAGCATTTT
TRBJ2-5	.	TRBD1	TRBV7-3	CASSRDRQETQYF	TGTGCCAGCAGCCGGGACAGACAAGAGACCCAGTACTTC
TRBJ1-5	.	TRBD1	TRBV27	CASRTGVQPQHF	TGTGCCAGCAGGACAGGGGTTCAGCCCCAGCATTTT
TRBJ2-7	.	.	TRBV7-2	CASSRAYEQYF	TGTGCCAGCTCCCGGGCCTACGAGCAGTACTTC
TRBJ2-4	.	.	TRBV27	CATKPGAEGLAKNIQYF	TGTGCCACCAAACCAGGGGCAGAAGGGCTAGCCAAAAACATTCAGTACTTC
TRBJ2-6	.	.	TRBV7-2	CASSFRGSGSLSGANVLTF	TGTGCCAGCAGCTTTCGGGGTAGCGGATCCCTCTCTGGGGCCAACGTCCTGACTTTC
TRBJ1-1	.	.	TRBV5-8	CASLGLSGLLNTEAFF	TGTGCCAGCCTTGGGCTCTCGGGACTCCTGAACACTGAAGCTTTCTTT
TRBJ2-7	.	TRBD2	TRBV11-3	CASSDGGGYEQYF	TGTGCCAGCAGCGATGGGGGGGGTTACGAGCAGTACTTC
TRBJ2-5	.	.	TRBV5-1	CASSLVVRAQETQYF	TGCGCCAGCAGCTTGGTGGTTAGGGCTCAAGAGACCCAGTACTTC
TRBJ2-5	.	.	TRBV11-2	CASSLEGLRVETQYF	TGTGCCAGCAGCTTAGAAGGCCTGAGGGTTGAGACCCAGTACTTC
TRBJ2-7	.	TRBD1	TRBV7-9	CASSPGTGERYEQYF	TGTGCCAGCAGCCCAGGCACAGGGGAACGCTACGAGCAGTACTTC
TRBJ1-5	.	.	TRBV30	CAWSYKTGQPQHF	TGTGCCTGGAGTTACAAGACGGGTCAGCCCCAGCATTTT
TRBJ2-1	.	TRBD2	TRBV11-1	CASSLSLLAGDNEQFF	TGTGCCAGCAGCTTAAGCTTGCTAGCGGGAGACAATGAGCAGTTCTTC
TRBJ2-5	.	TRBD1	TRBV7-3	CASSLKGGGETQYF	TGTGCCAGCAGCTTAAAAGGGGGCGGTGAGACCCAGTACTTC
TRBJ1-4	few	.	TRBV14	CASSQPGHWGEKLFF	TGTGCCAGCAGCCAGCCGGGACATTGGGGTGAAAAACTGTTTTTT
TRBJ2-2	.	TRBD2	TRBV7-2	CASSSSLAGVPGELFF	TGTGCCAGCAGCTCCAGTCTAGCGGGAGTCCCCGGGGAGCTGTTTTTT
TRBJ1-2	.	.	TRBV28	CASSLWEEGYTF	TGTGCCAGCAGTTTATGGGAAGAGGGCTACACCTTC
TRBJ2-3	.	TRBD2	TRBV29-1	CSGLAGTDTQYF	TGCAGCGGGCTAGCGGGAACAGATACGCAGTATTTT
TRBJ2-7	once	.	TRBV5-1	CASSLGGGNEQYF	TGCGCCAGCAGCTTGGGAGGAGGAAACGAGCAGTACTTC
TRBJ2-3	few	TRBD1	TRBV6-1	CASRSGTGLADTQYF	TGTGCCAGCAGGTCCGGGACAGGGTTAGCAGATACGCAGTATTTT
TRBJ2-7	.	.	TRBV10-3	CAIREDRSSYEQYF	TGTGCCATCAGGGAAGACAGGAGCTCCTACGAGCAGTACTTC
TRBJ2-1	.	TRBD2	TRBV9	CASSVTNLGTSGAGEQFF	TGTGCCAGCAGCGTAACAAATTTGGGGACTAGCGGTGCGGGTGAGCAGTTCTTC
TRBJ2-2	once	.	TRBV13	CASSFRAPDTGELFF	TGTGCCAGCAGCTTCCGGGCCCCGGACACCGGGGAGCTGTTTTTT
TRBJ2-1	.	TRBD2	TRBV7-3	CASSFARGDEQFF	TGTGCCAGCAGTTTCGCCCGGGGGGATGAGCAGTTCTTC
TRBJ2-1	.	.	TRBV19	CASSITSLGPHEQFF	TGTGCCAGTAGTATCACTAGCCTGGGCCCCCATGAGCAGTTCTTC
TRBJ2-1	.	.	TRBV11-3	CASSAAGTVYNEQFF	TGTGCCAGCAGCGCAGCCGGGACGGTCTACAATGAGCAGTTCTTC
TRBJ1-5	.	.	TRBV28	CASSSPGEPQHF	TGTGCCAGCAGTTCACCGGGGGAACCCCAGCATTTT
TRBJ2-7	.	TRBD2	TRBV27	CASRLGLAGGPGYEQYF	TGTGCCAGCAGACTTGGGCTAGCGGGAGGGCCAGGGTACGAGCAGTACTTC
TRBJ2-3	.	.	TRBV6-5	CASSYMVTQYF	TGTGCCAGCAGTTACATGGTTACGCAGTATTTT
TRBJ1-1	.	.	TRBV20-1	CSARWVSEAFF	TGCAGTGCTAGATGGGTTTCTGAAGCTTTCTTT
TRBJ2-7	.	.	TRBV7-2	CASSLEHGKRNEQYF	TGTGCCAGCAGCTTAGAGCACGGGAAGAGGAACGAGCAGTACTTC
TRBJ1-6	.	.	TRBV6-5	CASRLGSRVRSPLHF	TGTGCCAGCAGGCTGGGGTCACGGGTTCGGTCACCCCTCCACTTT
TRBJ2-1	.	.	TRBV9	CASSVARSNEQFF	TGTGCCAGCAGCGTAGCTAGAAGCAATGAGCAGTTCTTC
TRBJ1-2	.	.	TRBV27	CASSLSTAGNYGYTF	TGTGCCAGCAGTTTATCGACGGCAGGGAACTATGGCTACACCTTC
TRBJ2-2	once	.	TRBV2	CASRPTDTGELFF	TGTGCCAGCAGACCGACAGACACCGGGGAGCTGTTTTTT
TRBJ1-1	.	TRBD1	TRBV7-9	CASSFRDRNTEAFF	TGTGCCAGCAGCTTCAGGGACAGAAACACTGAAGCTTTCTTT
TRBJ2-6	few	.	TRBV21-1	CASNRTVVSSGANVLTF	TGTGCCAGCAATAGGACGGTTGTATCCTCTGGGGCCAACGTCCTGACTTTC
TRBJ2-2	.	TRBD2	TRBV5-6	CASSAGGMNTGELFF	TGTGCCAGCAGCGCCGGGGGGATGAACACCGGGGAGCTGTTTTTT
TRBJ2-5	.	TRBD1	TRBV18	CASSFEQGARWETQYF	TGTGCCAGCTCATTTGAGCAGGGGGCGCGATGGGAGACCCAGTACTTC
TRBJ2-3	.	.	TRBV9	CASSGPMAGITDTQYF	TGTGCCAGCAGCGGACCCATGGCGGGAATCACAGATACGCAGTATTTT
TRBJ1-3	.	.	TRBV18	CASSPLPGQSRNTIYF	TGTGCCAGCTCACCCCTCCCCGGGCAAAGCAGAAACACCATATATTTT
TRBJ2-6	.	.	TRBV11-2	CASSSRGSGANVLTF	TGTGCCAGCAGCTCCCGGGGCTCTGGGGCCAACGTCCTGACTTTC
TRBJ2-5	.	.	TRBV6-5	CASKHSGDQYF	TGTGCCAGCAAACACTCAGGGGACCAGTACTTC
TRBJ1-5	.	.	TRBV6-1	CASSGGKLGNQPQHF	TGTGCCAGCAGTGGCGGTAAGCTGGGCAATCAGCCCCAGCATTTT
TRBJ2-7	.	.	TRBV7-8	CASSPRRWMASYEQYF	TGTGCCAGCAGCCCCCGACGCTGGATGGCGTCCTACGAGCAGTACTTC
TRBJ1-5	.	.	TRBV19	CASGPGPNQPQHF	TGTGCCAGTGGACCGGGCCCCAATCAGCCCCAGCATTTT
TRBJ2-3	.	TRBD2	TRBV27	CASTKGLAGVEGGDTQYF	TGTGCCAGCACCAAGGGACTAGCGGGAGTCGAGGGGGGGGATACGCAGTATTTT
TRBJ2-7	once	.	TRBV28	CATERGRWSYEQYF	TGTGCCACCGAAAGAGGGAGGTGGTCCTACGAGCAGTACTTC
TRBJ2-5	.	.	TRBV5-1	CASSPPGREETQYF	TGCGCCAGCAGCCCCCCGGGACGTGAAGAGACCCAGTACTTC